This T cell receptor (beta chain) is drawn from a study of T cells after yellow fever vaccination. For the study at large: With SMART-Seq v4 Ultra Low Input, the fractions containing low cell numbers were prepared.

The study's findings and limits: Clones that expanded after primary vaccination mostly reappeared after the booster (96% CD4, roughly 90% CD8). A weaker but faster secondary response was observed, peaking on day 5 versus 15.

The V and J ends lost 2 bases and 5 bases respectively, with 7 bases between them. This CDR3 region has 12 residues. This clonotype was seen only a few times. Its antigen is currently unknown. Via MiXCR, TCRdb re-called the 5' RACE reads, giving one row per CDR3 protein. The sample lists just under 600,000 distinct CDR3 sequences; roughly 12% were seen once. This clonotype originated in a man aged 25-40 years who received the YFV17D yellow fever vaccine. Material: PBMCs, obtained on the day of the yellow fever booster vaccination. V is TRBV12-3 or TRBV12-4 and J is TRBJ2-7; the D is unclear. This chain's CDR3 is CASSLLGNEQYF. The CDR3 DNA reads as TGTGCCAGCAGTTTACTAGGAAACGAGCAGTACTTC.